This T cell receptor (beta chain) was recovered during a study of T cell therapy after organ transplantation. In regard to this clone: The antigen is unknown.

The CDR3 is 14 residues long. Germline values: CDR1 LNHDA, CDR2 SQIVND (reference sequence). V shed 3 bases and J shed 2 bases, with 10 bases lying between them. Libraries were prepared by immunoSEQ multiplex PCR; TCRdb keeps only in-frame clonotypes and omits some of them. The data show over 20,000 clones, around 83% seen once. Time point denoted: 20-29 weeks after completion of therapy. This clonotype originated in a human patient who had received a solid organ transplant and had CMV disease. Some T cells could come from the graft donor. This chain joins TRBV19 and TRBJ1-2; TRBD1 is a possible D gene (5 bases). The sample here was CD8+ T cells from blood, taken after autologous CMV-specific T cell therapy. The CDR3 coding sequence is TGTGCCAGTAGTATTACAGGATCCAACTATGGCTACACCTTC. This codes for CASSITGSNYGYTF.